The source of this TCR beta chain is a study of cytomegalovirus exposure and HLA in healthy donors. The data were produced by immunoSEQ multiplex PCR, yet TCRdb's version contains in-frame clones alone and is incomplete. This repertoire shows 150,000 to 180,000 clones, approximately 86% found once; its top ten account for about 2.2%. J gave up 3 bases and V 4 bases, and 8 bases lay outside the gene matches. The CDR3 extends over 15 amino acids. Germline values: CDR1 SQVTM, CDR2 ANQGSEA. V is TRBV29-1 and J is TRBJ2-1; 8 positions match TRBD1. This receptor was taken from a human donor in good health. The sample taken for sequencing was PBMCs. The CDR3 DNA sequence: TGCAGCGTTGTCCCCGGACAGGGTTACTACAATGAGCAGTTCTTC. Translating gives CSVVPGQGYYNEQFF.